Sequencing of this TCR beta chain was carried out in a study of shared clonotypes between healthy human individuals. Sequenced by immunoSEQ multiplex PCR; TCRdb stores in-frame clones only, minus some. Of around 1 million clones in the sample, roughly 72% are singletons; the top ten hold nearly 1.5%. J gave up 4 bases and V 4 bases, and 11 bases lay outside the gene matches. Germline lookup yields CDR1 SGHAT and CDR2 FQDESV (reference sequence). The CDR3 is 16 residues long. This sequence originates from a man aged 18 to 29 in good health. The V call is TRBV11-1, the J call TRBJ2-7, with 9 nucleotides matching TRBD1. Sequenced sample: memory CD4+ T cells sorted from blood. Subset described: CD45RA-negative fraction. The CDR3 DNA follows: TGTGCCAGCAGCTACGAACCGGGACAGGGAAAGTACGAGCAGTACTTC. Residues: CASSYEPGQGKYEQYF.